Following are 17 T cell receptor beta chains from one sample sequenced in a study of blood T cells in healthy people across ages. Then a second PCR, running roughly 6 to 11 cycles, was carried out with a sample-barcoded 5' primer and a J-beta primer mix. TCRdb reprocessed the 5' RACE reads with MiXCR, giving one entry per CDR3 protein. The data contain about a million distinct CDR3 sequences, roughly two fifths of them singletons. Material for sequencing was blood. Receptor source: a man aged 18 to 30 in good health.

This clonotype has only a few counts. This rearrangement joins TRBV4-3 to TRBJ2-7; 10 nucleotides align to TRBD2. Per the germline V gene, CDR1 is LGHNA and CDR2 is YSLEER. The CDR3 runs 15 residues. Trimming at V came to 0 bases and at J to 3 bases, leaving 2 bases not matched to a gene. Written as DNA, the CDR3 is TGCGCCAGCAGCCAAGACCCTAGCGGGGGCTACGAGCAGTACTTC. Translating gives CASSQDPSGGYEQYF.

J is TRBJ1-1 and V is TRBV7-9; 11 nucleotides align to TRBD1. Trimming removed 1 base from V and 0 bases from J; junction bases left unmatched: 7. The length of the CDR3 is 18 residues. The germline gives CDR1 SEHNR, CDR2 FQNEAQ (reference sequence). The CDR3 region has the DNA TGTGCCAGCAGCTTAGGGACAGGGGGCTTCGGAGTGAACACTGAAGCTTTCTTT. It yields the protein CASSLGTGGFGVNTEAFF.

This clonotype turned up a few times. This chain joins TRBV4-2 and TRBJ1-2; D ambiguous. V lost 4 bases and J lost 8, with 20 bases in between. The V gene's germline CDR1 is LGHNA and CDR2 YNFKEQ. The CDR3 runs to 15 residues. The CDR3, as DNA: TGTGCCAGCAGCCCCCCCGGGCAGGCTCTTGGAGGCTACACCTTC. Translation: CASSPPGQALGGYTF.

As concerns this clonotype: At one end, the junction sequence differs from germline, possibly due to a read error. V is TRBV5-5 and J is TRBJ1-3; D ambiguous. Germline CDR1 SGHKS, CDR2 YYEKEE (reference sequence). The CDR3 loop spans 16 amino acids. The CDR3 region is CAGSRRVDPSGNTIYF. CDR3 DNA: TGTGCCGGCAGCCGAAGAGTTGACCCCTCTGGAAACACCATATATTTT.

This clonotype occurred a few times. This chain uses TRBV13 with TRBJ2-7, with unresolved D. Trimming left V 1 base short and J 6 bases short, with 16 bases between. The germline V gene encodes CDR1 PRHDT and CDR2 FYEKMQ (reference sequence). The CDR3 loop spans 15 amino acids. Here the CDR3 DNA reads TGTGCCAGCAGCTTAGATTCCGGTCAGTATGGCGAGCAGTACTTC. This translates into CASSLDSGQYGEQYF.

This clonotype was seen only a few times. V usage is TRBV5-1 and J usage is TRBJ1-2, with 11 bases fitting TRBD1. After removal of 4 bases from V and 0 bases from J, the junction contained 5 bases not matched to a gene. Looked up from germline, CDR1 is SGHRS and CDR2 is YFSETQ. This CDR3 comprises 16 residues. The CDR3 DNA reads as TGCGCCAGCAGCGACGGACAGGGGGCTGCTAACTATGGCTACACCTTC. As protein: CASSDGQGAANYGYTF.

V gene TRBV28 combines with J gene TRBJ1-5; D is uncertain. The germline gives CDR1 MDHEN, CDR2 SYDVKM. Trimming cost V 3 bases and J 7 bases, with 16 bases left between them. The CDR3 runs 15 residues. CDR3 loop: CASSFGYPERQPQHF. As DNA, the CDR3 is TGTGCCAGCAGTTTCGGGTACCCCGAACGGCAGCCCCAGCATTTT.

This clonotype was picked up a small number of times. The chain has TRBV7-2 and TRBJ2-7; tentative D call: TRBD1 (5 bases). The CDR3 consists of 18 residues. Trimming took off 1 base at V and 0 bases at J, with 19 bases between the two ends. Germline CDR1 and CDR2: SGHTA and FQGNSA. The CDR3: CASSLVGLGRVYSYEQYF. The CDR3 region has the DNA TGTGCCAGCAGCTTAGTTGGTTTGGGCAGGGTTTACTCCTACGAGCAGTACTTC. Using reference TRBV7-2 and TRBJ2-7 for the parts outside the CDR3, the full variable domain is GAGVSQSPSNKVTEKGKDVELRCDPISGHTALYWYRQSLGQGLEFLIYFQGNSAPDKSGLPSDRFSAERTGGSVSTLTIQRTQQEDSAVYLCASSLVGLGRVYSYEQYFGPGTRLTVT.

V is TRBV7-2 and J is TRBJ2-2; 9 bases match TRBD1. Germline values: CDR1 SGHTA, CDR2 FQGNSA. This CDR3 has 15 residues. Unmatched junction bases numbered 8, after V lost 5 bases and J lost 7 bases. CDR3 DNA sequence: TGTGCCAGCAGCCCCCAGACAGGGGGAGGCGGGGAGCTGTTTTTT. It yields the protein CASSPQTGGGGELFF.

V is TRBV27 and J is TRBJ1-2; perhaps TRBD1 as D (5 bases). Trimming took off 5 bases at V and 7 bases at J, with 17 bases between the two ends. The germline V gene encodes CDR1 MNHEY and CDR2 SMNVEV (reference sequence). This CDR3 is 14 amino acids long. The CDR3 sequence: CASSPAGTGGGYTF. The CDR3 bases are TGTGCCAGCAGTCCAGCCGGGACCGGGGGTGGCTACACCTTC.

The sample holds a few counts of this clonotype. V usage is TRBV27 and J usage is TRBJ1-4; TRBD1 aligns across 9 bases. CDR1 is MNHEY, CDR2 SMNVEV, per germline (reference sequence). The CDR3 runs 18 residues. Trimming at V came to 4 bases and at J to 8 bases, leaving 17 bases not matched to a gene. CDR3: CASSSTVNSQGQGEKLFF. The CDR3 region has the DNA TGTGCCAGCAGTTCAACGGTCAACTCACAGGGACAGGGCGAAAAACTGTTTTTT. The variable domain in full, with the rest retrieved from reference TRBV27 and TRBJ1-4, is EAQVTQNPRYLITVTGKKLTVTCSQNMNHEYMSWYRQDPGLGLRQIYYSMNVEVTDKGDVPEGYKVSRKEKRNFPLILESPSPNQTSLYFCASSSTVNSQGQGEKLFFGSGTQLSVL.

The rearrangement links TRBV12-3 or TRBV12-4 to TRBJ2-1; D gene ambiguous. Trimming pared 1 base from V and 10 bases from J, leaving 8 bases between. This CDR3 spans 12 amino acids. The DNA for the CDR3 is TGTGCCAGCAGTTTAGGCATGACCGAGCAGTTCTTC. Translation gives CASSLGMTEQFF.

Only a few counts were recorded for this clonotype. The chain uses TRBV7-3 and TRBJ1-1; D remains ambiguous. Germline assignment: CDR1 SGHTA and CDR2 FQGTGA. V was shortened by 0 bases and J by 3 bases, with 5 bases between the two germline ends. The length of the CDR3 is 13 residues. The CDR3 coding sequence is TGTGCCAGCAGCTTAACACCTTACACTGAAGCTTTCTTT. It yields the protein CASSLTPYTEAFF.

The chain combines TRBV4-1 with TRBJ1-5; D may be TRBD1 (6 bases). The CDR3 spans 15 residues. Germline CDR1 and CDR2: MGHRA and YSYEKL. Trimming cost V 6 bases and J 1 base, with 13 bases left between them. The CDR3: CASRYRVDSNQPQHF. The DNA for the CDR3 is TGCGCCAGCAGATACAGGGTGGACAGCAATCAGCCCCAGCATTTT.

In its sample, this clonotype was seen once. CDR3 sequence: CASMFVGSDTEAFF. The CDR3 DNA reads TGTGCCAGCATGTTCGTTGGGTCGGACACTGAAGCTTTCTTT. This chain uses TRBV12-3 or TRBV12-4 with TRBJ1-1; D gene uncertain. Trimming took off 7 bases at V and 3 bases at J, with 15 bases between the two ends. The CDR3 consists of 14 residues.

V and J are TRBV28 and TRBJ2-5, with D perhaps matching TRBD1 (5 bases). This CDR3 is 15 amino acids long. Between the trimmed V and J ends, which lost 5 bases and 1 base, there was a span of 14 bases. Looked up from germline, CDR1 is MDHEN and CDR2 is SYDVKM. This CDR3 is CASSTPRQFQETQYF. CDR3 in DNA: TGTGCCAGCAGTACCCCAAGACAGTTCCAAGAGACCCAGTACTTC.

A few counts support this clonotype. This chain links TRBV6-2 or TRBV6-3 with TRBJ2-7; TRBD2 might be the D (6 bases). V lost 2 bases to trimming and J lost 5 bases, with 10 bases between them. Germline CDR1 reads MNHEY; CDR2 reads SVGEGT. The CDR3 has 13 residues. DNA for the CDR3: TGTGCCAGCAGTTACCTTCGGGGGAACGAGCAGTACTTC. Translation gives CASSYLRGNEQYF.